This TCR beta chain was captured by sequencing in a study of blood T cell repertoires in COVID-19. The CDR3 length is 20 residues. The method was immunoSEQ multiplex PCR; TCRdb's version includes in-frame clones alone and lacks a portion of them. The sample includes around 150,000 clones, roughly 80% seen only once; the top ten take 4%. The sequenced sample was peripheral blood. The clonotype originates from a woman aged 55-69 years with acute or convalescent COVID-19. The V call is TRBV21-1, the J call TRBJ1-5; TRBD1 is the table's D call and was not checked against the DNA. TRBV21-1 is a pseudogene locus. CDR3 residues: CASSKENRERISSSNQPQHF. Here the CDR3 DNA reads TGTGCCAGCAGCAAAGAAAACAGGGAGAGGATTTCGTCGAGCAATCAGCCCCAGCATTTT.